This T cell receptor (beta chain) comes out of a study of shared clonotypes between healthy human individuals. General study points: Several donors showed sharing of 4.5% to 5% of naive CD4 clonotypes.

The length of the CDR3 is 12 residues. Trimming took off 4 bases at V and 1 base at J, with 4 bases between the two ends. From germline, CDR1 is MNHEY and CDR2 SVGAGI. In the naive CD8 group, cells lacked CD45RO and were positively selected for CCR7, so terminally differentiated effector memory CD45RA+ cells were left out. This clone appeared once. Its antigen is unidentified. On sorted subsets, replicate PCRs used roughly 220 ng DNA, or about 30,000 T cell genomes. The data were produced by immunoSEQ multiplex PCR, yet TCRdb's version contains in-frame clones alone and is incomplete. The data show roughly 2 million clones, about 95% seen once.

The TCR originated in a man between 18 and 35 years old in good health. Sequenced material: naive CD8+ T cells sorted from blood. The rearrangement uses TRBV6-5 and TRBJ1-1, with no clear D. Here the CDR3 reads CASSWANTEAFF. CDR3 DNA sequence: TGTGCCAGCAGTTGGGCGAACACTGAAGCTTTCTTT.